This record concerns one TCR beta chain sequence. Its antigen is not identified. The record originates from a study of lymphopenia after photon versus proton radiotherapy. Study findings and constraints: Photon-treated patients lost naive T cells and TCR diversity; proton-treated stayed stable. Oligoclonal CD8+ Temra expansion after nadir drove photon patients' diversity drop. Authors raise, but do not show, better survival with proton therapy.

The protocol was immunoSEQ multiplex PCR, while the TCRdb copy is restricted to in-frame clones and leaves out a portion. This table has about 160,000 clones, less than 90% appearing once. The J segment lost 7 bases and the V segment lost 4 bases, leaving 6 bases of the junction unmatched. Looked up from germline, CDR1 is MNHEY and CDR2 is SMNVEV (reference sequence). The CDR3 runs to 17 residues. Material: peripheral blood, obtained from a patient treated with photon-based radiotherapy. The source of this sequence is a man in his fifties with gastric cancer. This chain joins TRBV27 and TRBJ2-2; TRBD2 matches 16 bases. CDR3 in amino acids: CASSSEGLAGGRGELFF. The CDR3 DNA reads TGTGCCAGCAGTTCCGAGGGACTAGCGGGAGGGCGCGGGGAGCTGTTTTTT.